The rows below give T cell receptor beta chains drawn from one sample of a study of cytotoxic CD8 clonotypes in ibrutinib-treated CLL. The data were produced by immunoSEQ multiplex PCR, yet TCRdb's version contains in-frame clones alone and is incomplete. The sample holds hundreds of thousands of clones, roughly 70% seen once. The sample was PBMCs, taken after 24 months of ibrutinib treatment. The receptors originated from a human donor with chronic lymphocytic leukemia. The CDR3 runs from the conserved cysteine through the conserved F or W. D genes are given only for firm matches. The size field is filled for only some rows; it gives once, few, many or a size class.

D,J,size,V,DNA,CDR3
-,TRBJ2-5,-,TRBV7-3,TGTGCCAGCAGCCCCCGCGGTGGGGAGACCCAGTACTTC,CASSPRGGETQYF
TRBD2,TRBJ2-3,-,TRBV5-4,TGTGCCAGCAGTCTTCTAGCGGAGGCCAGCACAGATACGCAGTATTTT,CASSLLAEASTDTQYF
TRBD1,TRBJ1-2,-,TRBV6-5,TGTGCCAGCAGTTACGCAGGGGGTAGTGGCTACACCTTC,CASSYAGGSGYTF
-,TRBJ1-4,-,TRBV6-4,TGTGCCAGCAGTGAACCGGGGGTATTGAGGAAACTGTTTTTT,CASSEPGVLRKLFF
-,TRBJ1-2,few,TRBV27,TGTGCCAGCAGTGCAGGCTATGGCTACACCTTC,CASSAGYGYTF
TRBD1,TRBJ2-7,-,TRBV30,TGTGCCTGGAGTGTTGGGGACAGGGGAGGGCTCGAGCAGTACTTC,CAWSVGDRGGLEQYF
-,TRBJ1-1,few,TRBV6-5,TGTGCCAGCAGGATACAGGGAGCAATCGGGGGAGCTTTCTTT,CASRIQGAIGGAFF
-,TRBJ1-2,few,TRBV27,TGTGCCAGCAGCTCCTACAGGGACGGCTACACCTTC,CASSSYRDGYTF
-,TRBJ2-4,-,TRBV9,TGTGCCAGCAGCAAAGGGACGGGCGAAAACATTCAGTACTTC,CASSKGTGENIQYF
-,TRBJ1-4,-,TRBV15,TGTGCCACCAGCAGAGATGACCCGGTCGGGCGTGAAAAACTGTTTTTT,CATSRDDPVGREKLFF
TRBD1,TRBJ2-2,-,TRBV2,TGTGCCAGCAGTGAATGGGACAGCGAGTCCGGGGAGCTGTTTTTT,CASSEWDSESGELFF
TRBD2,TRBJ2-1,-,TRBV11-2,TGTGCCAGCAGCTTACGGACTAGCGGGAGCAATGAGCAGTTCTTC,CASSLRTSGSNEQFF
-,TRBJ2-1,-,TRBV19,TGCGCCAGTAGTTGGACGGGTCGATCATCCTACAATGAGCAGTTCTTC,CASSWTGRSSYNEQFF
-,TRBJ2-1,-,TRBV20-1,TGCAGCCCCCGCGAGCAGTTCTTC,CSPREQFF
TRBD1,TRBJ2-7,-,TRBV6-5,TGTGCCACACAGGGGGCAAGGGACGAGCAGTACTTC,CATQGARDEQYF
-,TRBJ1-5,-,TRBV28,TGTGCCAGCAGTTCACTGGGAGTTTTTCAGCCCCAGCATTTT,CASSSLGVFQPQHF
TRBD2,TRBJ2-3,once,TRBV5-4,TGTGCCAGCAGCTACGCGGGAGGCACAGATACGCAGTATTTT,CASSYAGGTDTQYF
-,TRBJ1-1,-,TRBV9,TGTGCCAGCAGCGGTCGGGGGACTGAAGCTTTCTTT,CASSGRGTEAFF
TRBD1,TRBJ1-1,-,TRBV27,TGTGCCAGCAGTTCACATAAGACCGGGATACAGGGGGCTTCTGACGCTTTCTTT,CASSSHKTGIQGASDAFF
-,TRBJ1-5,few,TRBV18,TGTGCCAGCTCACCATTAGGTGATCAGCCCCAGCATTTT,CASSPLGDQPQHF
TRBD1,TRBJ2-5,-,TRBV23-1,TGCGCCACAACAGGGGATTCAGTCCAAGAGACCCAGTACTTC,CATTGDSVQETQYF
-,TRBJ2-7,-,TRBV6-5,TGTGCCAGCAGTTACTCGGCGGGACAGAAGCCGTACTTC,CASSYSAGQKPYF
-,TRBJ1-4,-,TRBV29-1,TGCAGCGTACCAGGAGGCGAAAAACTGTTTTTT,CSVPGGEKLFF
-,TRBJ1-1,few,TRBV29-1,TGCAGCGTTGAAAAGATGCGGAACACTGAAGCTTTCTTT,CSVEKMRNTEAFF
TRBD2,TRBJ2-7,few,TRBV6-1,TGTGCCAGCAGGCGGGAGCCCGGGCTTGGAGAGCAGTACTTC,CASRREPGLGEQYF
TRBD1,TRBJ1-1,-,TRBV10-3,TGTGCCATCAGTTTGGACAGGATGAACACTGAAGCTTTCTTT,CAISLDRMNTEAFF
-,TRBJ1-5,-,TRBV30,TGTGCCTGGAGTGGTGGGGCGGGTCAGCCCCAGCATTTT,CAWSGGAGQPQHF
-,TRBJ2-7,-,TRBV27,TGTGCCAGCAGTTTTGCCGGCCTTTGGGACGAGCAGTACTTC,CASSFAGLWDEQYF
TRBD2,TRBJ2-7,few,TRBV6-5,TGTGCCAGCAGTTATCGGGAGGGCGACTACGAGCAGTACTTC,CASSYREGDYEQYF
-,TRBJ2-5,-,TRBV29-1,TGCAGCGTTGAAAAAAGTAGCGGCGGGTTTCAAGAGACCCAGTACTTC,CSVEKSSGGFQETQYF
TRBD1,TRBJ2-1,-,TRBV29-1,TGCAGCGTTGGGGGACAGACCGAGCGATACAATGAGCAGTTCTTC,CSVGGQTERYNEQFF
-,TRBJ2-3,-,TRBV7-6,TGTGCCAGCAGCTCTACAGGGCCCACAGATACGCAGTATTTT,CASSSTGPTDTQYF
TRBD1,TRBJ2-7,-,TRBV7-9,TGTGCCAGCAGCCCAGGGACAGTCTCTGAGCAGTACTTC,CASSPGTVSEQYF
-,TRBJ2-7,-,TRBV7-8,TGTGCCAGCAGCTTATATACCGAGCAGTACTTC,CASSLYTEQYF